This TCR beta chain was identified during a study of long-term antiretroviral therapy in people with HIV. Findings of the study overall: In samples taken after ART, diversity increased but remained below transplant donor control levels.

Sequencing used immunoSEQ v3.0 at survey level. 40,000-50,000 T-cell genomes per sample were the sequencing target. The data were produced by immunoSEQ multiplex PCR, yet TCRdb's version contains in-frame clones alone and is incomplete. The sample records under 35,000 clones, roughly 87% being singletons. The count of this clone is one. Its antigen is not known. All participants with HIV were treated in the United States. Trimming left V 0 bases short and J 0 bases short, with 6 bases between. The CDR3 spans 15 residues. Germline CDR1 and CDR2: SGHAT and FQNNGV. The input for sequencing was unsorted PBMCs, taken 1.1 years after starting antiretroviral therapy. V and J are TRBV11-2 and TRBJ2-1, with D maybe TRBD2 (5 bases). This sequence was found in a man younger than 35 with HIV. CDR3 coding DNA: TGTGCCAGCAGCTTAGAGGGGAGCTCCTACAATGAGCAGTTCTTC. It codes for CASSLEGSSYNEQFF.